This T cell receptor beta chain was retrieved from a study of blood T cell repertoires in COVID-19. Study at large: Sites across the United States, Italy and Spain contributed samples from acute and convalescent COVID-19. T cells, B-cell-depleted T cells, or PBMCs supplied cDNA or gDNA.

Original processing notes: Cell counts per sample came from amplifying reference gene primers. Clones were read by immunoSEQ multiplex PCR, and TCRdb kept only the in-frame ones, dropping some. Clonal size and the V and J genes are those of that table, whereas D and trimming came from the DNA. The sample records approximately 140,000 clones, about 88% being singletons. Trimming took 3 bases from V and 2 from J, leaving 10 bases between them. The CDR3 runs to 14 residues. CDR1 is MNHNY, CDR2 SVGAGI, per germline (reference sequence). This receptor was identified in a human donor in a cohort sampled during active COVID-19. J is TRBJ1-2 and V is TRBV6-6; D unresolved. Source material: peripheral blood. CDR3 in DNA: TGTGCCAGCAGTTATACGCACCTAAACTATGGCTACACCTTC. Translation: CASSYTHLNYGYTF.